This TCR beta chain was sequenced in a study of human T cells and chemical hapten exposure. There are many counts of this clonotype. Sample time point: patch test 1, 2 weeks after DPC sensitization. The treatment was: therapeutic diphenylcyclopropenone sensitization with weekly scalp DPC. TCRdb re-derived calls from the RACE reads in MiXCR, one entry per CDR3 protein. This table holds 340,000 or so distinct CDR3 sequences, roughly 6.9% found once. Per germline, CDR1 LGHDT and CDR2 YNNKEL (reference sequence). This CDR3 has 12 residues. Trimming took off 0 bases at V and 15 bases at J, with 12 bases between the two ends.

The TCR was taken from a woman between 18 and 29 years old with alopecia areata. Some clones in this sample may be carry-over from other donors' samples. The sequenced sample was whole blood, obtained in connection with sensitization to the hapten diphenylcyclopropenone (DPC). The chain recombines TRBV3-1 with TRBJ2-1; D is undetermined. CDR3 coding DNA: TGTGCCAGCAGCCAAGATCTGGGTCGGGTGTTCTTC. It is translated as CASSQDLGRVFF.